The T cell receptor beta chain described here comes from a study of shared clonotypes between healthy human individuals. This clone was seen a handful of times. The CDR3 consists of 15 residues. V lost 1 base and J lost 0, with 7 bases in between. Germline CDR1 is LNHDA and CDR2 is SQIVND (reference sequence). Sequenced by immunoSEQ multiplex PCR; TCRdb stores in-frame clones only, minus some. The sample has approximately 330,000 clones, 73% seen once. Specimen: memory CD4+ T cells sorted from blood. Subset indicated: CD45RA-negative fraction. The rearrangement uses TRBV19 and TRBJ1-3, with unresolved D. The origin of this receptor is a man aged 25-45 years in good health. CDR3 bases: TGTGCCAGTAGTATAGGACGGGCCTCTGGAAACACCATATATTTT. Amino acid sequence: CASSIGRASGNTIYF.